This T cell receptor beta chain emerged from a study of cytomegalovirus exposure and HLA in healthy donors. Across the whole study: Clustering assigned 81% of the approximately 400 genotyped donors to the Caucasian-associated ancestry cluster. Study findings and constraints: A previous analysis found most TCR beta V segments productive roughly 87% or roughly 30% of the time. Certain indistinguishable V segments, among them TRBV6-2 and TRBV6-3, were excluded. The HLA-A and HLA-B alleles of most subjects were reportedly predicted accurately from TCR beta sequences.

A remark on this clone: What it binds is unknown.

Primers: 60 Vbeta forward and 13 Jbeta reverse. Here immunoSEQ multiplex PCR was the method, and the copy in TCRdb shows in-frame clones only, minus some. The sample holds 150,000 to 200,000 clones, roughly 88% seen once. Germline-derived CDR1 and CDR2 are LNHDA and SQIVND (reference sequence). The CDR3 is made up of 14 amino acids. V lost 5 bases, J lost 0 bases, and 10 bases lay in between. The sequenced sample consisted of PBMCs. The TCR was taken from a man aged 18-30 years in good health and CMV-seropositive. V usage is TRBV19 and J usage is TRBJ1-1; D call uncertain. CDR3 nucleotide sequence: TGTGCCAGTAGTTACTATAGAGTGAACACTGAAGCTTTCTTT. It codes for CASSYYRVNTEAFF. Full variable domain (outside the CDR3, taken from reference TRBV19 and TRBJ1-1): DGGITQSPKYLFRKEGQNVTLSCEQNLNHDAMYWYRQDPGQGLRLIYYSQIVNDFQKGDIAEGYSVSREKKESFPLTVTSAQKNPTAFYLCASSYYRVNTEAFFGQGTRLTVV.